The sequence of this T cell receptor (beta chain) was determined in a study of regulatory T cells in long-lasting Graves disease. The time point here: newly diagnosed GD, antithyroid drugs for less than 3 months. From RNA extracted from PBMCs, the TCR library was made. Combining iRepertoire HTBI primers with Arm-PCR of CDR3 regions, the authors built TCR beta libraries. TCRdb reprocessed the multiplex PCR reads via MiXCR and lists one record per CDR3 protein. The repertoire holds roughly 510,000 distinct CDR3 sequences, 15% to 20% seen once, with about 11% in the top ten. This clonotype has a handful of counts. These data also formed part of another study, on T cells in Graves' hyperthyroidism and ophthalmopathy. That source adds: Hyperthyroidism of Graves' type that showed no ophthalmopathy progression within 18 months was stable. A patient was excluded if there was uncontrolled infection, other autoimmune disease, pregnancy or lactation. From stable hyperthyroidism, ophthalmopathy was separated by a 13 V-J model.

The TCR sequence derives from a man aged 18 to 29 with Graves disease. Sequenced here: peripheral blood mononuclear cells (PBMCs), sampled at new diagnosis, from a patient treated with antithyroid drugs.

This CDR3 reads CASSSTPRDSNYGYTF. CDR3 nucleotides: TGTGCCAGCAGTTCTACGCCGCGGGACAGTAACTATGGCTACACCTTC. V usage is TRBV12-3 or TRBV12-4 and J usage is TRBJ1-2; 7 bases align to TRBD1. There are 16 residues in the CDR3. Trimming at V came to 4 bases and at J to 1 base, leaving 9 bases not matched to a gene.